The next 19 T cell receptor beta chains were all read from a single sample in a study of a mutant IDH1 vaccine in newly diagnosed glioma (dated by TCRdb to the early 2020s). To prepare the library, the immunoSEQ multiplex PCR assay was applied. TCRdb holds this immuneACCESS table with in-frame rearrangements only. Some clones are missing; in checked studies, unresolved V genes explain under half, and the rest has no known cause. The table for this sample lists 30,000 to 35,000 clones; nearly 90% of them were counted only once. The ten top clones hold less than 25% of the sample. These receptors are not linked to any known antigen. The sample's time point label is to be understood as: week 11, during vaccination. Each vaccine dose, consisting of 300 ug of a 20-mer mutant IDH1 peptide in Montanide, was administered subcutaneously with topical imiquimod. This material consisted of PBMCs, taken from a glioma patient whose treatment included an IDH1 peptide vaccine. The receptors come from a man aged 18-30 years with glioma.

The chain carries TRBV19 and TRBJ2-1, with a tentative D call TRBD1 (5 bases). Germline-derived CDR1 and CDR2 are LNHDA and SQIVND (reference sequence). Trimming removed 10 bases at V and 0 bases at J, with 16 bases between. This CDR3 is built from 15 residues. In nucleotides, the CDR3 is TGTGCCACTACCTACAGGTTTTTCTCCTACAATGAGCAGTTCTTC. Amino acids: CATTYRFFSYNEQFF.

This clone was counted a single time. V gene TRBV6-5 combines with J gene TRBJ1-2; TRBD1 is a possible D gene (6 bases). CDR1 and CDR2 from the germline V gene are MNHEY and SVGAGI. The CDR3 extends over 15 amino acids. V was trimmed by 4 bases and J by 0 bases, leaving 12 bases between them. For the CDR3, the DNA is TGTGCCAGCAGTTTACAGGGATCAGCTAACTATGGCTACACCTTC. Residues: CASSLQGSANYGYTF.

The J gene is TRBJ1-2, the V gene TRBV27; D gene uncertain. CDR3 length equals 13 residues. In germline, CDR1 is MNHEY, CDR2 SMNVEV (reference sequence). Trimming pared 3 bases from V and 3 bases from J, leaving 8 bases between. CDR3 bases: TGTGCCAGCAGTTTGCGGGGAGACTATGGCTACACCTTC. Translated, it gives CASSLRGDYGYTF.

V gene TRBV7-2 combines with J gene TRBJ1-4; D gene uncertain. The CDR3 sequence is 14 residues long. Germline values: CDR1 SGHTA, CDR2 FQGNSA. V dropped 1 base and J dropped 10 bases, with 13 bases sitting between them. The CDR3 bases are TGTGCCAGCAGCTTAGAGAGTCGTTTTGGAAAACTGTTTTTT. This encodes CASSLESRFGKLFF. Full variable domain (outside the CDR3, taken from reference TRBV7-2 and TRBJ1-4): GAGVSQSPSNKVTEKGKDVELRCDPISGHTALYWYRQSLGQGLEFLIYFQGNSAPDKSGLPSDRFSAERTGGSVSTLTIQRTQQEDSAVYLCASSLESRFGKLFFGSGTQLSVL.

The rearrangement joins TRBV9 to TRBJ2-2; D not resolved. V gave up 2 bases and J gave up 4 bases, with 3 bases separating them. This CDR3 comprises 12 residues. Germline V gene lookup returns CDR1 SGDLS and CDR2 YYNGEE. The CDR3 loop reads CASSVTTGELFF. DNA of the CDR3: TGTGCCAGCAGCGTTACCACCGGGGAGCTGTTTTTT.

The CDR3 coding sequence is TGTGCCAGTAGTATCGGAAGGACCCTCCACTTT. Translating it yields CASSIGRTLHF. J is TRBJ1-6 and V is TRBV19; no firm D call. V gave up 3 bases and J gave up 14 bases, with 8 bases separating them. Germline CDR1 reads LNHDA; CDR2 reads SQIVND (reference sequence). The CDR3 length is 11 residues.

The chain uses TRBV6-5 and TRBJ2-5; possibly TRBD2 for D (6 bases). V was shortened by 0 bases and J by 5 bases, with 16 bases between the two germline ends. This CDR3 spans 16 amino acids. Germline V gives CDR1 MNHEY, CDR2 SVGAGI. CDR3 sequence reads: CASSYSKKVRGETQYF. The DNA of the CDR3 is TGTGCCAGCAGTTACTCGAAGAAGGTCCGGGGGGAGACCCAGTACTTC.

The rearrangement links TRBV7-9 to TRBJ2-3; no clear D. Trimming stripped 2 bases from V and 2 bases from J, with 11 bases between. Germline assignment: CDR1 SEHNR and CDR2 FQNEAQ (reference sequence). The CDR3 has 15 amino acids. The CDR3 reads CASSLRVGFTDTQYF. The CDR3 nucleotides are TGTGCCAGCAGCTTAAGGGTGGGCTTCACAGATACGCAGTATTTT.

CDR3: CASKRGARGRETQYF. For the CDR3, the DNA is TGTGCCAGCAAACGTGGGGCCAGGGGCCGGGAGACCCAGTACTTC. This chain joins TRBV19 and TRBJ2-5; TRBD1 is a possible D gene (6 bases). There are 15 residues in the CDR3. CDR1 and CDR2 (germline): LNHDA, SQIVND (reference sequence). Trimming cost V 9 bases and J 5 bases, with 22 bases left between them.

The chain joins TRBV18 to TRBJ1-5, with a tentative D call TRBD1 (5 bases). The CDR3 contains 15 residues. Germline loops: CDR1 KGHSH, CDR2 LQKENI. V was clipped by 1 base and J by 3 bases, with 10 bases between them. CDR3 coding DNA: TGTGCCAGCTCACCACGGGGCAGCCTCAATCAGCCCCAGCATTTT. Residues: CASSPRGSLNQPQHF. The whole variable domain, filled in from reference TRBV18 and TRBJ1-5, reads NAGVMQNPRHLVRRRGQEARLRCSPMKGHSHVYWYRQLPEEGLKFMVYLQKENIIDESGMPKERFSAEFPKEGPSILRIQQVVRGDSAAYFCASSPRGSLNQPQHFGDGTRLSIL.

The chain is built from TRBV29-1 and TRBJ1-6; D unresolved. Germline V gene sequence: CDR1 SQVTM, CDR2 ANQGSEA. CDR3 size: 13 residues. The ends were cut back, 3 bases at V and 10 bases at J, with 13 bases in the middle. The CDR3 DNA follows: TGCAGCGTTGAGAGACGCTCGGAATCACCCCTCCACTTT. Amino acid sequence: CSVERRSESPLHF.

Written as DNA, the CDR3 is TGTGCCAGCAGCCAAGGGGACGCTACAGGGGGTACCTATGGCTACACCTTC. Protein: CASSQGDATGGTYGYTF. The chain links TRBV4-2 to TRBJ1-2, with 8 bases matching TRBD1. This CDR3 is built from 17 residues. Per the germline V gene, CDR1 is LGHNA and CDR2 is YNFKEQ. Trimming cost V 1 base and J 4 bases; bases outside gene matches: 11.

This clone was detected once. This rearrangement joins TRBV5-1 to TRBJ2-7, with unresolved D. This CDR3 has 14 residues. Trimming removed 2 bases at V and 7 bases at J, with 16 bases between. Looked up from germline, CDR1 is SGHRS and CDR2 is YFSETQ. CDR3 DNA sequence: TGCGCCAGCAGCTTCGAACAGTGGGGTACGGAGCAGTACTTC. It is translated as CASSFEQWGTEQYF.

This chain joins TRBV7-8 and TRBJ2-2, with D perhaps TRBD2 (6 bases). Trimming took 0 bases from V and 1 from J, leaving 9 bases between them. The CDR3 is made up of 16 amino acids. CDR1 and CDR2 from the germline V gene are SGHVS and FQNEAQ. The CDR3 loop is CASSLAGGLNTGELFF. The DNA of the CDR3 is TGTGCCAGCAGCTTAGCGGGGGGACTGAACACCGGGGAGCTGTTTTTT.

In DNA form, the CDR3 reads TGCGCCAGCAGTTCCGGGGGACTAGCGGGATATATTGAGCAGTTCTTC. Encoded protein: CASSSGGLAGYIEQFF. The chain uses TRBV5-1 and TRBJ2-1, with 13 bases identical to TRBD2. CDR1 is SGHRS, CDR2 YFSETQ, per germline. Trimming removed 5 bases from V and 9 bases from J; junction bases left unmatched: 11. The CDR3 runs 16 residues. The whole variable domain, filled in from reference TRBV5-1 and TRBJ2-1, reads KAGVTQTPRYLIKTRGQQVTLSCSPISGHRSVSWYQQTPGQGLQFLFEYFSETQRNKGNFPGRFSGRQFSNSRSEMNVSTLELGDSALYLCASSSGGLAGYIEQFFGPGTRLTVL.

This clone was picked up one time. V usage is TRBV14 and J usage is TRBJ2-2; TRBD1 matches at 9 bases. Germline V gene lookup returns CDR1 SGHDN and CDR2 FVKESK. The CDR3 runs to 16 residues. With V trimmed by 4 bases and J by 4 bases, 7 bases remained unmatched. This CDR3 reads CASSLGRDRVTGELFF. Here the CDR3 DNA reads TGTGCCAGCAGCCTGGGCCGGGACAGGGTCACCGGGGAGCTGTTTTTT. Full variable domain (missing parts from reference TRBV14 and TRBJ2-2): EAGVTQFPSHSVIEKGQTVTLRCDPISGHDNLYWYRRVMGKEIKFLLHFVKESKQDESGMPNNRFLAERTGGTYSTLKVQPAELEDSGVYFCASSLGRDRVTGELFFGEGSRLTVL.

CDR3 in DNA: TGTGCCAGCAGCCCTGCGGGGGCGCGAACTGAAGCTTTCTTT. Translating gives CASSPAGARTEAFF. The V and J genes are TRBV7-6 and TRBJ1-1; TRBD1 might be the D (6 bases). With 5 bases removed from V and 5 bases from J, the gap between germline ends came to 15 bases. Per germline, CDR1 SGHVS and CDR2 FNYEAQ. The CDR3 sequence is 14 residues long.

Here the CDR3 DNA reads TGTGCCAGCAGCCCCAAAGGGAGCCGGGCCTCCTACGAGCAGTACTTC. Its protein is CASSPKGSRASYEQYF. The J gene is TRBJ2-7, the V gene TRBV7-9, with TRBD2 as a possible D gene (5 bases). The germline V gene has CDR1 SEHNR and CDR2 FQNEAQ (reference sequence). Trimming stripped 5 bases from V and 0 bases from J, with 17 bases between. The CDR3 consists of 16 residues.

This clone was recorded a few times. The rearrangement joins TRBV6-1 to TRBJ2-2, with D maybe TRBD1 (6 bases). There are 14 residues in the CDR3. Deletions cut 5 bases from V and 5 bases from J, with 12 bases between. Per the germline V gene, CDR1 is MNHNS and CDR2 is SASEGT. CDR3 amino acids: CASSFGTKTGELFF. DNA for the CDR3: TGTGCCAGCAGTTTTGGGACAAAGACCGGGGAGCTGTTTTTT.